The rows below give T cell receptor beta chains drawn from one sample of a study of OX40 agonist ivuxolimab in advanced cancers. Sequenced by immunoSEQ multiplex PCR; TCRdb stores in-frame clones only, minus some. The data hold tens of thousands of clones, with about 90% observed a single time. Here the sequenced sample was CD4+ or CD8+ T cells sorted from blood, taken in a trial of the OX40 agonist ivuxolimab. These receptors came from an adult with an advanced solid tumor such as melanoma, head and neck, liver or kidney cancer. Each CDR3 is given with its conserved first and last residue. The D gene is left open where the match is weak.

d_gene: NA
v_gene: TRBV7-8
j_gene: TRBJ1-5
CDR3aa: CASSSHVSNQPQHF
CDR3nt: TGTGCCAGCAGCTCCCATGTTAGCAATCAGCCCCAGCATTTT

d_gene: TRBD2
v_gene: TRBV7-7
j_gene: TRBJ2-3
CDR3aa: CASSSGLAGTSTDTQYF
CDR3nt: TGTGCTAGCAGCTCGGGACTAGCGGGGACTAGCACAGATACGCAGTATTTT

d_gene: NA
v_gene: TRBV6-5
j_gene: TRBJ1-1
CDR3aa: CASTLGINTEAFF
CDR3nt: TGTGCCAGCACCCTCGGGATCAACACTGAAGCTTTCTTT

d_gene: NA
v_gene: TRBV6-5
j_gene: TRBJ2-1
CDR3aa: CASTEGPVSYNEQFF
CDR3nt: TGTGCCAGCACCGAGGGGCCCGTTTCCTACAATGAGCAGTTCTTC

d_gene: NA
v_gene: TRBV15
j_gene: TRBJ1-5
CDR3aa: CATSLAGYQPQHF
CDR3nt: TGTGCCACCAGCTTGGCGGGGTATCAGCCCCAGCATTTT

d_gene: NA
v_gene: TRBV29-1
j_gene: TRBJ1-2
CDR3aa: CSVDTNYGYTF
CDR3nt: TGCAGCGTGGATACTAACTATGGCTACACCTTC

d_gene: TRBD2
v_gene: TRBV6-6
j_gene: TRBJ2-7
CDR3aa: CASSYSGGGYEQYF
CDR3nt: TGTGCCAGCAGTTACAGCGGGGGGGGATACGAGCAGTACTTC

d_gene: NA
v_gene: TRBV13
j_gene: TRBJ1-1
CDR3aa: CASSLVQFNTEAFF
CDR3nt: TGTGCCAGCAGCTTAGTACAGTTCAACACTGAAGCTTTCTTT

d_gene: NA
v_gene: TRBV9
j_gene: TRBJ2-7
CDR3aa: CASSPGRGGRFYEQYF
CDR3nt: TGTGCCAGCAGCCCCGGCAGGGGGGGCCGTTTCTACGAGCAGTACTTC

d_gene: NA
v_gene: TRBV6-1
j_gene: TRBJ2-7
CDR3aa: CASSEIYEQYF
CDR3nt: TGTGCCAGCAGTGAGATTTACGAGCAGTACTTC